This TCR beta chain was sequenced in a study of HIV-infected patients and healthy controls. Across the whole study: CD8 counts did not change consistently during early therapy; the CD4:CD8 ratio climbed slightly. Study observations and caveats: HIV-associated CDR3 frequencies dropped significantly during therapy; CMV-associated ones, mostly rising, changed nonsignificantly.

Germline V CDR1 and CDR2: DFQATT, SNEGSKA (reference sequence). Between the trimmed V and J ends, which lost 3 bases and 2 bases, there was a span of 11 bases. The CDR3 is 13 residues long. About 550 ng RNA was reverse transcribed with alpha and beta constant-region primers. Separate chain-specific third strand synthesis with multiplexing indices produced the alpha and beta libraries. A single primer pair per chain amplified all rearrangements, with per-molecule barcodes. Each molecule carried a 12-nucleotide identifier made of two joined random hexamers added before amplification. TCRdb called the 5' RACE reads again in MiXCR, with one record for every CDR3 protein. The sample lists about 12,000 distinct CDR3 sequences, less than 9.5% occurring once. No cell fractionation was done, so the repertoire covers all unsorted peripheral blood T cells. This clonotype was seen ten or more times. Its antigen is not identified.

Sample: blood, taken before antiretroviral therapy. This sequence joins TRBV20-1 and TRBJ2-7; D not certain. This clonotype was obtained from an adult with HIV infection. The donor label of this sample is uncertain. CDR3 sequence: CSASHSATYEQYF. The CDR3 region has the DNA TGCAGTGCTAGCCACAGTGCCACCTACGAGCAGTACTTC.